The source of this T cell receptor (beta chain) is a study of blood T cell repertoires in COVID-19. Across the study: PBMCs, B-cell-depleted T cells, or T cells provided the cDNA or gDNA that made up the material.

Participant ages covered roughly 18 to 89 years across 24 US areas. In assigning cohorts, the study relied on participant-reported clinical history. The germline gives CDR1 SQVTM, CDR2 ANQGSEA. The CDR3 runs 16 residues. The V and J ends lost 0 bases and 2 bases, in that order; junction bases with no gene match: 8. Original analysis: Amplification of reference gene primers provided the estimated nucleated cell counts. Sequencing used immunoSEQ multiplex PCR; TCRdb keeps in-frame clones, though not all of them. V and J calls plus clone size are reproduced from that table; the DNA served to infer D and trimming. The table has hundreds of thousands of clones, 90% seen once.

V usage is TRBV29-1 and J usage is TRBJ2-7; TRBD1 aligns across 9 bases. The sequencing input was PBMCs or T cells enriched from blood (not recorded which). The receptor was derived from a woman aged 18-29 years with acute COVID-19. CDR3 coding DNA: TGCAGCGTTGAAGATCGGGGGACAGGGAATACCTACGAGCAGTACTTC. This translates into CSVEDRGTGNTYEQYF.